In this sample, the clone carrying this T cell receptor beta chain turned up a few times. Its antigen is currently unknown. In the PCR, 60 Vbeta and 13 Jbeta primers were used. Profiling relied on immunoSEQ multiplex PCR, and the TCRdb table lists in-frame clones only, not all of them. This table holds some 180,000 clones, roughly 8.7% found once. This sample stems from a study of cytomegalovirus exposure and HLA in healthy donors. General observations from the study: Exclusion as indistinguishable affected some V segments, including TRBV6-2 and TRBV6-3.

The length of the CDR3 is 13 residues. The V and J ends lost 2 bases and 1 base respectively, with 5 bases between them. The germline gives CDR1 SNHLY, CDR2 FYNNEI. V is TRBV2 and J is TRBJ1-1; no clear D. Sequenced: PBMCs. This receptor was obtained from a woman in her thirties in good health and CMV-seropositive. The CDR3 protein is CASSERENTEAFF. Here the CDR3 DNA reads TGTGCCAGCAGTGAACGGGAGAACACTGAAGCTTTCTTT.